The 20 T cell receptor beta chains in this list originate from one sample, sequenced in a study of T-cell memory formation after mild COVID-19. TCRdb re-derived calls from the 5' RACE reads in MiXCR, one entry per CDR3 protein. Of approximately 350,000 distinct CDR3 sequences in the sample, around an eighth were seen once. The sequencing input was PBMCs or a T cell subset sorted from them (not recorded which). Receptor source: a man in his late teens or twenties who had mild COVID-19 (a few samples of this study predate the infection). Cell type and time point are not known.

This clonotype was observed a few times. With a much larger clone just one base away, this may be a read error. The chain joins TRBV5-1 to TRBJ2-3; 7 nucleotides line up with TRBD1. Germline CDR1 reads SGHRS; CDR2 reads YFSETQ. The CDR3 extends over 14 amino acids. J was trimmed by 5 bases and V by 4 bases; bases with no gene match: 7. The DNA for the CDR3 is TGCGCCAGCAGCCAGGGACAGCCGGGAGATACGCAGTATTTT. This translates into CASSQGQPGDTQYF.

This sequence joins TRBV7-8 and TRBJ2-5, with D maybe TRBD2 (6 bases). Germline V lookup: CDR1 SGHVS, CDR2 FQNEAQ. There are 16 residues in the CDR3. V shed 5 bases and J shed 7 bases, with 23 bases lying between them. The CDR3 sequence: CASSATSGTPRGTQYF. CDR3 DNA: TGTGCCAGCAGCGCAACTTCCGGGACTCCTCGAGGGACCCAGTACTTC.

The CDR3 coding sequence is TGTGCCAGCAGCTGGGACGGTACATACGAGCAGTACGTC. Protein: CASSWDGTYEQYV. The gene calls are TRBV5-4 and TRBJ2-7, with D perhaps being TRBD1 or TRBD2 (5 bases each). CDR3 length: 13 amino acids. The germline V and J ends were trimmed by 3 bases and 4 bases, with 11 bases remaining between them. Germline CDR1 and CDR2: SGHNT and YYREEE (reference sequence).

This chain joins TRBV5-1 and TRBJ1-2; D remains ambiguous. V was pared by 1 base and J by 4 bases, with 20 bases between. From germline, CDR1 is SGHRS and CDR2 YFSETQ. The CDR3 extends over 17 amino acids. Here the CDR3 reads CASSLFGGRVAAYGYTF. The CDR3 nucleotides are TGCGCCAGCAGCTTGTTCGGCGGACGGGTCGCTGCCTATGGCTACACCTTC.

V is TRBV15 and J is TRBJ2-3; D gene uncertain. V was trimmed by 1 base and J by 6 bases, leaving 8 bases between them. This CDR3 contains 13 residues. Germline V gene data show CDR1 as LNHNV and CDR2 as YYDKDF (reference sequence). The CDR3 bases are TGTGCCACCAGCAGAGTGAGTGGGGATACGCAGTATTTT. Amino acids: CATSRVSGDTQYF.

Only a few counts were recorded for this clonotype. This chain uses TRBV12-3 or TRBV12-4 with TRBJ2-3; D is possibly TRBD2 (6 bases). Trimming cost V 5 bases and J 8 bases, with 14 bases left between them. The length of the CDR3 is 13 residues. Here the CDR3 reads CASSGRFGGTQYF. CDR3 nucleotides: TGTGCCAGCAGTGGGCGGTTCGGGGGTACGCAGTATTTT.

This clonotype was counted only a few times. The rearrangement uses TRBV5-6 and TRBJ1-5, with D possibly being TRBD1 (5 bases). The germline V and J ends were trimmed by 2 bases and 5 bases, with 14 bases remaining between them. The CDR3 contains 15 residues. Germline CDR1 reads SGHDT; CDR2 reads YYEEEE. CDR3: CASSFRQGLDQPQHF. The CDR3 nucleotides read TGTGCCAGCAGCTTCAGGCAGGGTCTCGATCAGCCCCAGCATTTT.

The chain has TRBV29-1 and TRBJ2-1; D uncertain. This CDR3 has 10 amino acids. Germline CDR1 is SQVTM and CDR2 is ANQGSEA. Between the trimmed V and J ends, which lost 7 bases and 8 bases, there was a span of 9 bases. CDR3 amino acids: CSAWNYEQFF. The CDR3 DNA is TGCAGCGCCTGGAACTATGAGCAGTTCTTC.

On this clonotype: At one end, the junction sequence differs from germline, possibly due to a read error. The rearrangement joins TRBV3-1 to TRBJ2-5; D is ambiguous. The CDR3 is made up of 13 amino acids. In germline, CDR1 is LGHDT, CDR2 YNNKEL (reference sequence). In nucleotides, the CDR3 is TGTGCCAGCAGCCAAAAGGGCCTGGCATGGGGTGACTTC. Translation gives CASSQKGLAWGDF.

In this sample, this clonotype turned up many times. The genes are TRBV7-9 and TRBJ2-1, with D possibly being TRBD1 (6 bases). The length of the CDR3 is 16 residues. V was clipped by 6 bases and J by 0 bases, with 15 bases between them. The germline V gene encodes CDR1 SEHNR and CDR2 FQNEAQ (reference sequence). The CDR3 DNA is TGTGCCAGCAGTCACAGACCGGACAGCTCCTACAATGAGCAGTTCTTC. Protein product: CASSHRPDSSYNEQFF.

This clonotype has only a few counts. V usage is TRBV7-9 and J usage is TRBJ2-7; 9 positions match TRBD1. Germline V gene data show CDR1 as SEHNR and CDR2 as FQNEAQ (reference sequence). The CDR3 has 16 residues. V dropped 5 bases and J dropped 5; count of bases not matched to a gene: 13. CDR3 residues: CASSGNQGQGEDEQYF. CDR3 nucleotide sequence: TGTGCCAGCAGCGGGAACCAGGGACAGGGAGAAGACGAGCAGTACTTC.

This CDR3 reads CASSQTSYNEQFF. The CDR3 DNA sequence: TGCGCCAGCAGTCAGACAAGCTACAATGAGCAGTTCTTC. The V and J genes are TRBV23-1 and TRBJ2-1; D call uncertain. TRBV23-1 is an open reading frame whose function is uncertain. The CDR3 sequence is 13 residues long. The V end lost 3 bases, the J end lost 3 bases, and 6 bases lay between the germline ends.

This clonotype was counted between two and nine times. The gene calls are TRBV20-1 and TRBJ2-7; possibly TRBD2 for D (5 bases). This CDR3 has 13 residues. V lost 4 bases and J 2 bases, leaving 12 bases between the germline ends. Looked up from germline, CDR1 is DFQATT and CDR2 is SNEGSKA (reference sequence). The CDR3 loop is CSAMRVGAYEQYF. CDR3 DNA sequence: TGCAGTGCTATGCGGGTTGGGGCCTACGAGCAGTACTTC.

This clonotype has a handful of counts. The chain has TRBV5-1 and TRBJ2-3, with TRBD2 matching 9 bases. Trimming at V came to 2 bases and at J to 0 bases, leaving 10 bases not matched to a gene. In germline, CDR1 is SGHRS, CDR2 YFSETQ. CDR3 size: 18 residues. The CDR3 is CASSLVAGAPPSTDTQYF. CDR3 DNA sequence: TGCGCCAGCAGCTTAGTAGCGGGGGCCCCTCCTAGCACAGATACGCAGTATTTT.

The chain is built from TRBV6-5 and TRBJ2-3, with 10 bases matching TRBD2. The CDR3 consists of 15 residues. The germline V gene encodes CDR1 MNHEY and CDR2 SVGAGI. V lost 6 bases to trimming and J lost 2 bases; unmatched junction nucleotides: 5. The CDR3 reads CASSRGLAVTDTQYF. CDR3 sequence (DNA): TGTGCCAGCAGCCGCGGACTAGCGGTCACAGATACGCAGTATTTT.

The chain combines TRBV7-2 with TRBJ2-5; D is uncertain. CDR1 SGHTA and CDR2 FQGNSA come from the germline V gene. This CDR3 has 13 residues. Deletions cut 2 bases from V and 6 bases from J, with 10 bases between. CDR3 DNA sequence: TGTGCCAGCAGCTTAAGTCCAGAGCAGACCCAGTACTTC. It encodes CASSLSPEQTQYF.

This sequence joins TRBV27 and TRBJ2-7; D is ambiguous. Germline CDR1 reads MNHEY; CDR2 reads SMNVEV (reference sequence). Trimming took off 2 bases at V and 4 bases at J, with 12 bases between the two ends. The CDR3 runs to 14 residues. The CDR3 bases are TGTGCCAGCAGTTTAGGGCTGACCGCTTACGAGCAGTACTTC. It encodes CASSLGLTAYEQYF.

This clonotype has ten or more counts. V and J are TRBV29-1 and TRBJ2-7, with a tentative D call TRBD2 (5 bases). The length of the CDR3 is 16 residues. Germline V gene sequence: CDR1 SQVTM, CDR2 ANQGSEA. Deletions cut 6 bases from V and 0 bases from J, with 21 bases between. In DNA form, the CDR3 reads TGCAGCGTGGCCAATCCTTGGACTGAGAGCTCCTACGAGCAGTACTTC. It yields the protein CSVANPWTESSYEQYF.

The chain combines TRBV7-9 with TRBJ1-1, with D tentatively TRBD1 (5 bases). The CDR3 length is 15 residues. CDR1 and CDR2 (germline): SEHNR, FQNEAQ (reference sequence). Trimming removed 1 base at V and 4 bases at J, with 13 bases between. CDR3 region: CASSLGREFSTEAFF. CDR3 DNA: TGTGCCAGCAGCTTAGGCAGGGAATTCAGCACTGAAGCTTTCTTT.

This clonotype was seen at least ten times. The CDR3 is CASSLAAISGNTIYF. The CDR3 nucleotides are TGTGCCAGCAGCTTAGCGGCGATCTCTGGAAACACCATATATTTT. The genes are TRBV7-2 and TRBJ1-3, with D uncertain. CDR1 is SGHTA and CDR2 is FQGNSA in the germline V gene. Trimming took 0 bases from V and 0 from J, leaving 6 bases between them. The CDR3 contains 15 residues.